This T cell receptor (beta chain) comes out of a study of T cell changes during pregnancy in multiple sclerosis. The CDR3 sequence is 13 residues long. The V end was cut by 6 bases, the J end by 5 bases, with 14 bases between. Germline CDR1 MNHEY, CDR2 SVGAGI. Only in-frame clones appear in the TCRdb table, and some are missing; sequencing was by immunoSEQ multiplex PCR. The sample has tens of thousands of clones, 93% seen once; the top ten hold approximately 2.5%. The sequencing used peripheral blood, collected in the second trimester of pregnancy. The clonotype originates from a female donor with multiple sclerosis, enrolled in a pregnancy study. V gene TRBV6-5 combines with J gene TRBJ2-7, with TRBD1 as a possible D gene (5 bases). CDR3 coding DNA: TGTGCCAGCAGGGGGCGAACCGGTCACGAGCAGTACTTC. It yields the protein CASRGRTGHEQYF.